This section outlines one T cell receptor (beta chain) sequence together with its context. Antigen specificity is unknown. This record comes from a study of CXCR3-negative and CXCR3-positive naive CD8 T cells. Findings and caveats of the study: Comparably high diversity marked both naive subsets, whereas memory CD8+ cells had much lower diversity. Unlike memory cells, which differed, naive CXCR3-negative and CXCR3-positive cells had similar TRBV-TRBJ usage. Naive cells that were CXCR3-positive had more hydrophobic TRB CDR3s (compared with CXCR3-negative naive cells).

The CDR3 totals 18 residues. The germline V gene has CDR1 SQVTM and CDR2 ANQGSEA. The naive CD8+ gate required CD45RO-CCR7+CD27+CD95- phenotype. UMI-labeled 5' RACE yielded the TRB cDNA libraries. TCRdb reprocessed the 5' RACE reads, keeping one entry per CDR3 protein, no DNA. The sample's table shows 150,000 to 180,000 distinct CDR3 sequences. The receptor was isolated from a human donor in good health. Some clones in this sample may be carry-over from other donors' samples. The chain joins TRBV29-1 to TRBJ2-1; the TRBD2 assignment by TCRdb is unverifiable without DNA. The sequenced material came from naive CXCR3+ CD8+ T cells from blood. Subset described: CD45RO-CCR7+CD27+CD95- naive CD8+ T cells expressing CXCR3 (TNR3+). The CDR3 protein is CSVEGTSGRLRVYNEQFF.